The entry below describes one T cell receptor (beta chain). Antigen specificity is unknown. The data were taken from a study of long-term antiretroviral therapy in people with HIV. The study, taken as a whole, reports: Participants lacked recorded data on ART adherence, viral resistance or therapy changes. Across all time points, the repertoire was dominated by clones that expanded before ART.

Researchers ran immunoSEQ v3.0 at survey level. The data were produced by immunoSEQ multiplex PCR, yet TCRdb's version contains in-frame clones alone and is incomplete. The profile shows approximately 35,000 clones, approximately 80% of them singletons. With 3 bases removed from V and 1 base from J, the gap between germline ends came to 10 bases. The CDR3 totals 14 residues. The germline V gene encodes CDR1 WNHNN and CDR2 SYGVQD (reference sequence). The sequence was obtained from a woman in her forties or fifties with HIV. The J gene is TRBJ2-7, the V gene TRBV10-1, with D maybe TRBD2 (6 bases). Source: unsorted PBMCs, taken 3.1 years after starting antiretroviral therapy. In DNA, the CDR3 is TGCGCCAGCAGTGACGGGGGTTTGTCCTACGAGCAGTACTTC. Translated: CASSDGGLSYEQYF.